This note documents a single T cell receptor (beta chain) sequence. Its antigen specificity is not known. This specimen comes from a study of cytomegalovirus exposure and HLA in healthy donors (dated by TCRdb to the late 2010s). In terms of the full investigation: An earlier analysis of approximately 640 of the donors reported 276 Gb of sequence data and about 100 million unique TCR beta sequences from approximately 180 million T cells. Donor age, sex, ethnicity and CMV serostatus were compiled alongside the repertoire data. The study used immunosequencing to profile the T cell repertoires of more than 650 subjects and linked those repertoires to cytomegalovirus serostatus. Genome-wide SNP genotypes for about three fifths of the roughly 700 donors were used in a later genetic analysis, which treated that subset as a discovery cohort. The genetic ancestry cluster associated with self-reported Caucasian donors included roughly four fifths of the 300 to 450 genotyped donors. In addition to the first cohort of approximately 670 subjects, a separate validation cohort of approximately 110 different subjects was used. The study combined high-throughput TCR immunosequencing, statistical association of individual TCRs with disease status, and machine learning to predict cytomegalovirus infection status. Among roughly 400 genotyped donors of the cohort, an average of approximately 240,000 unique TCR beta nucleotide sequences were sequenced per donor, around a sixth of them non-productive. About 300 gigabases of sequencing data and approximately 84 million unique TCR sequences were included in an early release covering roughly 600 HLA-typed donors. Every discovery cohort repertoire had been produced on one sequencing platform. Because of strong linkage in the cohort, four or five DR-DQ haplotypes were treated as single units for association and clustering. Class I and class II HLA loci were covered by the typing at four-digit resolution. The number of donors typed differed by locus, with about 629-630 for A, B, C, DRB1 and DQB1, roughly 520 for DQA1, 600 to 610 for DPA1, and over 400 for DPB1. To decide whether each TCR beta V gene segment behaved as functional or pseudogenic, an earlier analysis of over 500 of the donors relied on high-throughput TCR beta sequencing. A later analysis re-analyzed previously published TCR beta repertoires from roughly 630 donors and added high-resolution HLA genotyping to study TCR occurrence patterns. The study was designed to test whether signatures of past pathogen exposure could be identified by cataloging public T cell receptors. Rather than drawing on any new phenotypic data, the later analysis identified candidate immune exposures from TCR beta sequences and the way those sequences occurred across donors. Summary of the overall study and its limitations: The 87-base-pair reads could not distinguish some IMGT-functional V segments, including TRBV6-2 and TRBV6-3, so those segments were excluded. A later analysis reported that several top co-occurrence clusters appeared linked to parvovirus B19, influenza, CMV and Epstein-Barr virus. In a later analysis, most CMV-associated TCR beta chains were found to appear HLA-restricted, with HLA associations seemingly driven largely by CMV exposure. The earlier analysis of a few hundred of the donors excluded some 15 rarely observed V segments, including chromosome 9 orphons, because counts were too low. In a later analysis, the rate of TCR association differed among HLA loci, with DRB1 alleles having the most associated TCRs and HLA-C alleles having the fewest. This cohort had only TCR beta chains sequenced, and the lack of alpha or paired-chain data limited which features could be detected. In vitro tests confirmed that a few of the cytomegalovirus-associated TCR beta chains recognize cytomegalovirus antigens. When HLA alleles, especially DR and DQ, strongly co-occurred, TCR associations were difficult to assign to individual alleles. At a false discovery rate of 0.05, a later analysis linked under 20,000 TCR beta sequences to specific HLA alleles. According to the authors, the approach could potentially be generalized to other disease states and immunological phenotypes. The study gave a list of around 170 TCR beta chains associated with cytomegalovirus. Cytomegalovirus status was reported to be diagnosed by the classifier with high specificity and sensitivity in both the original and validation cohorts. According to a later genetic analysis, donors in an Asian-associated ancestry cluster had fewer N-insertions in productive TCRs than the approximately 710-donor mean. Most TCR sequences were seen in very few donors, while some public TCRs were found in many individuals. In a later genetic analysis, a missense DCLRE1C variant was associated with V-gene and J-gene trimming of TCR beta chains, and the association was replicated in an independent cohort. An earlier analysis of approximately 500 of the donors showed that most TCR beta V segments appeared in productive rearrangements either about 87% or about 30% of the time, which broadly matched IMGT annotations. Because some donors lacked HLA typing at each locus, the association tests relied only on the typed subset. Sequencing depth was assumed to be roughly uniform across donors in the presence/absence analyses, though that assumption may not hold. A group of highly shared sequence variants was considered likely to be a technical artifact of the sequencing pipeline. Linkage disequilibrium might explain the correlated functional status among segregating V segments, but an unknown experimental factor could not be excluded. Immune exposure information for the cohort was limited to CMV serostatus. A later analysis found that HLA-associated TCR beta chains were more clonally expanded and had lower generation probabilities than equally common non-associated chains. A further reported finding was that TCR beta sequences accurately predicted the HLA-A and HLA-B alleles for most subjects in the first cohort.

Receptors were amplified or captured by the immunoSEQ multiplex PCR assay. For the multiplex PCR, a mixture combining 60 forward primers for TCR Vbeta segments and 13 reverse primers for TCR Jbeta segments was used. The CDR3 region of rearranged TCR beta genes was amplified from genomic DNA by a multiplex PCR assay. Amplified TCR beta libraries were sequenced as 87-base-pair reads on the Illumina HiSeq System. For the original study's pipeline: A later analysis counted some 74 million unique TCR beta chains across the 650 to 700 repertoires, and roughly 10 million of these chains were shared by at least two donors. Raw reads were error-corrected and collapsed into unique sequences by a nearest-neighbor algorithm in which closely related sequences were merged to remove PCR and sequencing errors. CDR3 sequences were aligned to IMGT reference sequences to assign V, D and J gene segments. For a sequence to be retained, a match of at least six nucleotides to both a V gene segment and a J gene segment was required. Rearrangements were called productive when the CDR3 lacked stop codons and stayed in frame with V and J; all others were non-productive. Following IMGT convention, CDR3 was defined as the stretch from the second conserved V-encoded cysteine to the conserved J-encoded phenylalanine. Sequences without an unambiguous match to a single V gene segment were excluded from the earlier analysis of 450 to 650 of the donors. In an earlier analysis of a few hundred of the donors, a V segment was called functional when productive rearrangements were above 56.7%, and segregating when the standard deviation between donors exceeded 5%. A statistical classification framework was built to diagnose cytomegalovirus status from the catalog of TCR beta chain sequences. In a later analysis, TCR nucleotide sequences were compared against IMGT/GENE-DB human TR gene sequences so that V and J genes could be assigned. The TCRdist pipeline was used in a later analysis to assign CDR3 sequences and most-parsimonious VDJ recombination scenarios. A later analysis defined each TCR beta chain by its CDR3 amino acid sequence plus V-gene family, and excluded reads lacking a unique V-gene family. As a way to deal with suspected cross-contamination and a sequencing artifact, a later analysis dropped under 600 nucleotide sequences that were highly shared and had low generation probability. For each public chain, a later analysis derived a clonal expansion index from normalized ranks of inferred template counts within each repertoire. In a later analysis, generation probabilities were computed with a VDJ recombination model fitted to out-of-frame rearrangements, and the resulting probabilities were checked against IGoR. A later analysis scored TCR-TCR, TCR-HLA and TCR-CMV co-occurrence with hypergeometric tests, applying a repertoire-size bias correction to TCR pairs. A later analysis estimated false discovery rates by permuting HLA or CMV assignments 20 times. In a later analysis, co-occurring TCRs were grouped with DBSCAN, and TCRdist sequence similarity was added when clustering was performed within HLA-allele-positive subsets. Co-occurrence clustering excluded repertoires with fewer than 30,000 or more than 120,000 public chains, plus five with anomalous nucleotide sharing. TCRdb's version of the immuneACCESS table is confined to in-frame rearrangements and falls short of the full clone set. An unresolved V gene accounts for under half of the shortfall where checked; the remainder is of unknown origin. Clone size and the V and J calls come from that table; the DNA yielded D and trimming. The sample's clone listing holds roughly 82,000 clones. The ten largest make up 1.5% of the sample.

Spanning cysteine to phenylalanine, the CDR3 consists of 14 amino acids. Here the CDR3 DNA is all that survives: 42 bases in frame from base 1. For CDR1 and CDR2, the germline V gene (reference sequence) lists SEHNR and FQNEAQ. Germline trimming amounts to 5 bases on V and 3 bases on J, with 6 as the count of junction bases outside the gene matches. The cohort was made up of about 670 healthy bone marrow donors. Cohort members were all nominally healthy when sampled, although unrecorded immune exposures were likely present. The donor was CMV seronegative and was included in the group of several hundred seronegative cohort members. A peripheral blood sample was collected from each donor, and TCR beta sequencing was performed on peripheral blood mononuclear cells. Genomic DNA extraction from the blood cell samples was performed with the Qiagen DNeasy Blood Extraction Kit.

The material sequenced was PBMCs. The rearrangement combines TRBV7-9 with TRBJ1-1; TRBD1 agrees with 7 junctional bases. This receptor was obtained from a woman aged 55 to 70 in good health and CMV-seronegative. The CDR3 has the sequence CASSRTGRDTEAFF. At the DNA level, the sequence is TGTGCCAGCAGCCGGACAGGTCGGGACACTGAAGCTTTCTTT.